A single sample gave rise to the 16 T cell receptor beta chains below, sequenced in a study of shared clonotypes between healthy human individuals. Clones were read by immunoSEQ multiplex PCR, and TCRdb kept only the in-frame ones, dropping some. The sample consists of over a million clones, around 95% of them appearing once. The sequencing sample was made of naive CD4+ T cells sorted from blood. Subset specified: CD45RA+ positively selected. The origin of the receptors is a man younger than 40 in good health.

The chain couples TRBV5-1 to TRBJ2-3; 9 bases are a match to TRBD1. V dropped 0 bases and J dropped 2; count of bases not matched to a gene: 7. The CDR3 sequence is 17 residues long. The V gene's germline CDR1 is SGHRS and CDR2 YFSETQ. The CDR3 nucleotides are TGCGCCAGCAGCTTGGAGAACAGGGGGCCCCACACAGATACGCAGTATTTT. Translation: CASSLENRGPHTDTQYF.

V gene TRBV20-1 combines with J gene TRBJ2-1; no clear D gene. V was shortened by 0 bases and J by 8 bases, with 5 bases between the two germline ends. Per germline, CDR1 DFQATT and CDR2 SNEGSKA (reference sequence). CDR3 length equals 11 residues. CDR3 loop: CSARDLYEQFF. In nucleotides, the CDR3 is TGCAGTGCTAGAGATCTCTATGAGCAGTTCTTC.

V is TRBV2 and J is TRBJ1-2, with TRBD1 matching 9 bases. V shed 5 bases, J shed 4 bases, and the junction held 11 bases outside the gene matches. The CDR3 runs to 16 residues. The germline V gene encodes CDR1 SNHLY and CDR2 FYNNEI. CDR3 bases: TGTGCCAGCAGTTCTGCAGGACAGGGGATTTTCTATGGCTACACCTTC. Its translation: CASSSAGQGIFYGYTF.

As to this clone: This sample also contains other DNA sequences that code for the same CDR3. The rearrangement joins TRBV27 to TRBJ2-7, with 12 positions matching TRBD2. The CDR3 runs to 14 residues. From germline, CDR1 is MNHEY and CDR2 SMNVEV (reference sequence). Losses at the gene ends were 6 bases for V and 2 bases for J; bases not matched to a gene: 2. The CDR3 nucleotides read TGTGCCAGCAGGAGACTAGCGGGGGCCTACGAGCAGTACTTC. Its translation: CASRRLAGAYEQYF.

The chain combines TRBV6-4 with TRBJ2-5; 10 bases are shared with TRBD2. V shed 7 bases and J 5 bases; nucleotides not matched to a gene: 13. The germline V gene encodes CDR1 MRHNA and CDR2 SNTAGT. The CDR3 has 16 residues. The CDR3 loop is CASMLETSGLLETQYF. CDR3 in DNA: TGTGCCAGCATGCTCGAGACTAGCGGGCTGCTCGAGACCCAGTACTTC.

The CDR3 region is CASSPGQGRGEQYF. Here the CDR3 DNA reads TGTGCCAGCAGTCCAGGACAGGGGCGAGGCGAGCAGTACTTC. The chain is built from TRBV27 and TRBJ2-7; 9 nucleotides agree with TRBD1. Germline CDR1 reads MNHEY; CDR2 reads SMNVEV (reference sequence). The junction had 8 bases not matched to a gene; V was cut back by 5 bases and J by 6 bases. The CDR3 covers 14 residues.

V is TRBV5-4 and J is TRBJ2-1; 7 nucleotides match TRBD2. CDR1 is SGHNT, CDR2 YYREEE, per germline (reference sequence). V gave up 4 bases and J gave up 5 bases; unmatched junction bases: 15. The CDR3 extends over 17 amino acids. For the CDR3, the DNA is TGTGCCAGCAGCCTGGGGGTGGGTAGCGGGTTCGACAATGAGCAGTTCTTC. Protein product: CASSLGVGSGFDNEQFF.

Concerning this clone: The same CDR3 arises from other DNA sequences in this sample as well. The CDR3 sequence is CASSPRTGGYGYTF. The CDR3 nucleotides are TGTGCCAGCAGCCCACGGACAGGGGGCTATGGCTACACCTTC. The genes are TRBV7-2 and TRBJ1-2, with TRBD1 matching over 10 bases. V trimming: 5 bases; J trimming: 4 bases; junction bases outside the gene matches: 4. The CDR3 runs to 14 residues. The germline gives CDR1 SGHTA, CDR2 FQGNSA.

This chain links TRBV5-1 with TRBJ2-7; 7 nucleotides agree with TRBD1. From germline, CDR1 is SGHRS and CDR2 YFSETQ. The CDR3 runs 13 residues. Unmatched junction bases numbered 4, after V lost 2 bases and J lost 5 bases. The CDR3 loop reads CASSLEGAHEQYF. The CDR3 DNA is TGCGCCAGCAGCTTAGAGGGGGCCCACGAGCAGTACTTC.

The gene calls are TRBV6-6 and TRBJ2-7; TRBD1 aligns across 8 bases. V trimming: 7 bases; J trimming: 7 bases; junction bases outside the gene matches: 9. The CDR3 totals 13 residues. In germline, CDR1 is MNHNY, CDR2 SVGAGI (reference sequence). CDR3 sequence (DNA): TGTGCCAGCAAGCCAGGGGGCCTAAGGGAGCAGTACTTC. Translated, it gives CASKPGGLREQYF.

The V and J genes are TRBV28 and TRBJ2-7; 8 bases are a match to TRBD1. The CDR3 sequence is 15 residues long. CDR1 is MDHEN and CDR2 is SYDVKM in the germline V gene. V gave up 5 bases and J gave up 4 bases; unmatched junction bases: 10. The CDR3 is CASSTYGTGTYEQYF. CDR3 DNA sequence: TGTGCCAGCAGTACATACGGGACAGGAACTTACGAGCAGTACTTC.

About this clone: An end of the junction does not agree with germline; a read error may underlie this. V is TRBV28 and J is TRBJ1-2, with TRBD1 matching 7 bases. CDR1 and CDR2 (germline): MDHEN, SYDVKM. There are 14 residues in the CDR3. In nucleotides, the CDR3 is TGTGCCAGCAGTACCGCCGGGACAGTGTATGACTACACCTTC. It translates to CASSTAGTVYDYTF.

The J gene is TRBJ2-5, the V gene TRBV10-3, with 7 positions matching TRBD2. With V trimmed by 4 bases and J by 2 bases, 10 bases remained unmatched. The length of the CDR3 is 16 residues. From germline, CDR1 is ENHRY and CDR2 SYGVKD. CDR3 in amino acids: CAISALAEAEQETQYF. The CDR3 DNA is TGTGCCATCAGTGCGCTAGCGGAGGCCGAGCAAGAGACCCAGTACTTC.

The chain has TRBV11-1 and TRBJ2-3, with no clear D. Germline values: CDR1 SGHAT, CDR2 FQDESV (reference sequence). The CDR3 spans 14 residues. V shed 7 bases and J shed 2 bases, with 13 bases lying between them. The CDR3 DNA sequence: TGTGCCAGCACCCCAGGCTCCACCACAGATACGCAGTATTTT. Translating it yields CASTPGSTTDTQYF.

In this sample, this clone turned up a few times. Other nucleotide sequences in the sample specify the same CDR3. The chain has TRBV7-9 and TRBJ2-1; no reliable D call. Trimming shortened V by 2 bases and J by 8 bases, and 4 bases separated the two germline ends. From germline, CDR1 is SEHNR and CDR2 FQNEAQ (reference sequence). The length of the CDR3 is 11 residues. The CDR3 region has the DNA TGTGCCAGCAGCTTACTTGATGAGCAGTTCTTC. It translates to CASSLLDEQFF.

As for this clone: In the same sample, other DNA sequences code for this CDR3. The chain joins TRBV20-1 to TRBJ2-7, with D hard to call. Germline lookup yields CDR1 DFQATT and CDR2 SNEGSKA (reference sequence). V shed 1 base and J shed 7 bases, with 8 bases lying between them. CDR3 length equals 11 residues. CDR3 DNA: TGCAGTGCTAGAGGGGTGGGGGAGCAGTACTTC. The encoded protein is CSARGVGEQYF.